The T cell receptor (beta chain) under discussion was sequenced for a study of blood T cells in healthy people across ages. Alongside a J-beta primer mix, a sample-barcoded 5' primer served in a second PCR lasting about 7 to 11 cycles. Using its own MiXCR run on the 5' RACE reads, TCRdb lists one record per CDR3 protein. Of roughly 1.6 million distinct CDR3 sequences in the sample, 30% to 35% were seen once. CDR3 length: 16 amino acids. V lost 6 bases, J lost 1 base, and 16 bases lay in between. CDR1 is MNHEY, CDR2 SVGAGI, per germline. Material for sequencing was blood. This sequence was found in a woman in her thirties in good health. The rearrangement uses TRBV6-5 and TRBJ2-1; D possibly corresponds to TRBD2 (6 bases). CDR3 region: CASSRGRLASYNEQFF. Here the CDR3 DNA reads TGTGCCAGCAGCCGGGGGAGGCTAGCGTCCTACAATGAGCAGTTCTTC.